This T cell receptor (beta chain) was found in a study of cytomegalovirus exposure and HLA in healthy donors. Study-level points and caveats: Prior analysis indicated that the majority of TCR beta V segments exhibited productivity approximately 87% or approximately 30% of the time.

Researchers ran the PCR with 60 Vbeta and 13 Jbeta primers. The repertoire was sequenced with immunoSEQ multiplex PCR; TCRdb's copy has only in-frame clones and lacks some. The table lists approximately 210,000 clones, 82% of them singletons. CDR3 length: 13 residues. Germline values: CDR1 SQVTM, CDR2 ANQGSEA. Trimming took 4 bases from V and 5 from J, leaving 15 bases between them. With regard to this clone: Its antigen remains unidentified.

The sequencing input was PBMCs. The sequence was collected from a man aged 35-49 years in good health and CMV-seropositive. This chain joins TRBV29-1 and TRBJ2-7, with D unclear. CDR3 region: CSVGESLVHEQYF. For the CDR3, the DNA is TGCAGCGTTGGCGAGAGCCTAGTCCACGAGCAGTACTTC.